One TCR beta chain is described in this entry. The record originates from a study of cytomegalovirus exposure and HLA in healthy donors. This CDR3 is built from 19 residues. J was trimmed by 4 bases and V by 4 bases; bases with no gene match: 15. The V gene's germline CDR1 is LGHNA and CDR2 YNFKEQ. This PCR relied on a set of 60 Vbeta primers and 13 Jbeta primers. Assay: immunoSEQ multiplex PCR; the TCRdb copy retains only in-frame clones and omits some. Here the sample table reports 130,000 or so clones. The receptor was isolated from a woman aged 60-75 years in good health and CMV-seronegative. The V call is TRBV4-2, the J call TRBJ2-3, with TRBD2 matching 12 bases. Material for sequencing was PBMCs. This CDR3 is CASSPPPSGRAFSPDTQYF. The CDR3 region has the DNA TGTGCCAGCAGCCCCCCCCCTAGCGGGAGGGCCTTTAGTCCAGATACGCAGTATTTT.